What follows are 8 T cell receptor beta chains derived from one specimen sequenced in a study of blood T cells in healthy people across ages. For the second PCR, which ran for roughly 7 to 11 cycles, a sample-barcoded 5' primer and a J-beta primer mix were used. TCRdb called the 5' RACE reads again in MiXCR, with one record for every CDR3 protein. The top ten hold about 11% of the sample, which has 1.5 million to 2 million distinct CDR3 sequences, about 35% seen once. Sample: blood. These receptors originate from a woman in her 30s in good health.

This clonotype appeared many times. The CDR3 DNA sequence: TGTGCCAGCAGTTTACTTTCCGCGAACACTGAAGCTTTCTTT. Residues: CASSLLSANTEAFF. The chain joins TRBV27 to TRBJ1-1; D call uncertain. V was shortened by 2 bases and J by 1 base, with 8 bases between the two germline ends. The CDR3 has 14 residues. The germline gives CDR1 MNHEY, CDR2 SMNVEV (reference sequence).

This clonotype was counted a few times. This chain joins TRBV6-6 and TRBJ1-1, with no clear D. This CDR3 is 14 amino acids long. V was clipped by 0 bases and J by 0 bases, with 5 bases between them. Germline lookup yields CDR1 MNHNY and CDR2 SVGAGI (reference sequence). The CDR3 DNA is TGTGCCAGCAGTTACTCGGGAGTGAACACTGAAGCTTTCTTT. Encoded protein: CASSYSGVNTEAFF.

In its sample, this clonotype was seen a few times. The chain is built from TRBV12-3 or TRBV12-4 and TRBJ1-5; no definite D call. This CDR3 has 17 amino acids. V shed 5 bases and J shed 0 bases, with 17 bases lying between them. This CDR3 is CASSPLRAFNSNQPQHF. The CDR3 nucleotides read TGTGCCAGCAGTCCTCTCCGGGCCTTTAATAGCAATCAGCCCCAGCATTTT.

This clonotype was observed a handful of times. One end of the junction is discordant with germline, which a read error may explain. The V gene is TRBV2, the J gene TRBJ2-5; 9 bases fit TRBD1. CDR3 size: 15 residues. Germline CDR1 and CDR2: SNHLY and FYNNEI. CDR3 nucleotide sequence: TGTGCCAGCAGCGAAGTAAGGACAGGGGTAGAGACCCAGTACTTC. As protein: CASSEVRTGVETQYF.

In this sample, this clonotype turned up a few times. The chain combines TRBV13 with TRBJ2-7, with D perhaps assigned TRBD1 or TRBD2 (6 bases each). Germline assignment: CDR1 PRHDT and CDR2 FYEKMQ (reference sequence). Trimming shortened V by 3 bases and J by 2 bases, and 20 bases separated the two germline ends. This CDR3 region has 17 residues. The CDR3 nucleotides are TGTGCCAGCAGCTTCCTGGGGAGGAGGCAGGGGCCCTACGAGCAGTACTTC. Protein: CASSFLGRRQGPYEQYF.

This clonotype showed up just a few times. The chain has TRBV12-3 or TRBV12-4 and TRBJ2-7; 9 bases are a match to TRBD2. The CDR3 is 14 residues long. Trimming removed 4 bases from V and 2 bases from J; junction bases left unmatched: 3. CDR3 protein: CASSSGGGAYEQYF. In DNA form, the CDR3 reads TGTGCCAGCAGTTCGGGCGGGGGGGCCTACGAGCAGTACTTC.

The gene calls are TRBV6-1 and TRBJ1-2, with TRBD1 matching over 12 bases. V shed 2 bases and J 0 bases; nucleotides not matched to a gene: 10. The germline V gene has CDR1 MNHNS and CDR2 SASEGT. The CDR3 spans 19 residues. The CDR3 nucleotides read TGTGCCAGCAGTGAATTTCGTGGGGACAGGGGGCCCTCTAACTATGGCTACACCTTC. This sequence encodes CASSEFRGDRGPSNYGYTF.

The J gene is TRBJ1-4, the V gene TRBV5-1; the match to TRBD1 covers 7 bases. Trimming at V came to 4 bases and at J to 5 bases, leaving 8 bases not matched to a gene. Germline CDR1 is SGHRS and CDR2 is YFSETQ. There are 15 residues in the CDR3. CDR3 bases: TGCGCCAGCAGCCTACTGGGACAGAGGAATGAAAAACTGTTTTTT. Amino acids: CASSLLGQRNEKLFF. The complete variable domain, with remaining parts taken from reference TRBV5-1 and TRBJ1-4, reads KAGVTQTPRYLIKTRGQQVTLSCSPISGHRSVSWYQQTPGQGLQFLFEYFSETQRNKGNFPGRFSGRQFSNSRSEMNVSTLELGDSALYLCASSLLGQRNEKLFFGSGTQLSVL.